This T cell receptor (beta chain) was profiled in a study of T cells after yellow fever vaccination. Points from the study as a whole: Although the secondary response was weaker, it peaked faster, at day 5 versus 15. From the bulk population, abundant clonotypes could contaminate and appear within FACS-sorted repertoires.

To note about this clonotype: Its antigen is undetermined.

TCRdb redid the calling of the 5' RACE reads with MiXCR, one entry per CDR3 protein. The table lists 300,000 to 400,000 distinct CDR3 sequences, approximately 4.2% of them singletons. Germline loops: CDR1 LGHNA, CDR2 YNFKEQ. The CDR3 is made up of 15 amino acids. The J segment lost 2 bases and the V segment lost 4 bases, leaving 5 bases of the junction unmatched. The chain joins TRBV4-2 to TRBJ1-2; 9 bases line up with TRBD1. The sample consisted of PBMCs, taken 5 days after the yellow fever booster vaccination. This receptor was taken from a man younger than 35 who received the YFV17D yellow fever vaccine. The CDR3 sequence is CASSPTGGGNYGYTF. DNA of the CDR3: TGTGCCAGCAGCCCCACAGGGGGCGGGAACTATGGCTACACCTTC.